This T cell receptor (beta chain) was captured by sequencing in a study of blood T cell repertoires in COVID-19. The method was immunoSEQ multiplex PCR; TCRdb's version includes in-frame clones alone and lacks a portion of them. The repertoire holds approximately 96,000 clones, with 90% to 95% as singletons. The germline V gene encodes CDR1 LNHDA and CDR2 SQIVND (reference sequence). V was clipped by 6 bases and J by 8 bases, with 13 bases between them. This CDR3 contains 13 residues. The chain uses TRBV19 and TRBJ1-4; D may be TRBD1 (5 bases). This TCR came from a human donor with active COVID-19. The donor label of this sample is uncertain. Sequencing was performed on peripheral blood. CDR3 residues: CASRQAGGEKLFF. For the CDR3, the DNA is TGTGCCAGTAGACAGGCTGGTGGGGAAAAACTGTTTTTT.